These 30 T cell receptor beta chains were sequenced from one sample in a study of blood T cell repertoires in COVID-19. Assay: immunoSEQ multiplex PCR; the TCRdb copy retains only in-frame clones and omits some. The profile shows about 160,000 clones, 85% to 95% of them singletons. The specimen sequenced was peripheral blood. All receptors come from a woman in her forties or fifties with acute or convalescent COVID-19.

This clone is a singleton in its sample. Within the sample, other DNA sequences also encode this same CDR3. The chain employs TRBV18 and TRBJ1-1, with D hard to call. Germline CDR1 is KGHSH and CDR2 is LQKENI. There are 14 residues in the CDR3. Trimming removed 3 bases from V and 0 bases from J, with 8 bases in between. CDR3 DNA sequence: TGTGCCAGCTCACCTCCCACAGTGAACACTGAAGCTTTCTTT. Protein product: CASSPPTVNTEAFF.

This clone was detected once. The V call is TRBV3-1 (or the pseudogene TRBV3-2), the J call TRBJ1-6; 7 positions match TRBD1. V gave up 1 base and J gave up 13 bases; unmatched junction bases: 10. Germline CDR1 reads LGHDT; CDR2 reads YNNKEL (reference sequence). CDR3 length equals 15 residues. The CDR3 nucleotides read TGTGCCAGCAGCCAAGGCACACAGGGGTTAAGTCCCCTCCACTTT. Translating gives CASSQGTQGLSPLHF.

The chain recombines TRBV6-5 with TRBJ1-3, with 8 bases lining up with TRBD1. The CDR3 runs 13 residues. The V segment lost 7 bases and the J segment 8 bases; nucleotides outside the gene matches: 7. The germline V gene has CDR1 MNHEY and CDR2 SVGAGI. CDR3 DNA: TGTGCCAGCAAAAGGACAGGGATGGACACCATATATTTT. It codes for CASKRTGMDTIYF.

The gene calls are TRBV28 and TRBJ1-2, with D possibly matching TRBD1 (5 bases). V gave up 8 bases and J gave up 3 bases, with 13 bases separating them. The CDR3 is 13 amino acids. CDR1 MDHEN and CDR2 SYDVKM come from the germline V gene. The CDR3 loop is CASLAGTYYGYTF. CDR3 DNA sequence: TGTGCCAGCCTCGCAGGGACTTACTATGGCTACACCTTC.

V and J are TRBV19 and TRBJ2-7, with a tentative D call TRBD1 (5 bases). Trimming left V 5 bases short and J 1 base short, with 12 bases between. The CDR3 is made up of 14 amino acids. Germline V gene sequence: CDR1 LNHDA, CDR2 SQIVND (reference sequence). The CDR3 nucleotides read TGTGCCAGTAGTCCTGGGGCCCTATCCTACGAGCAGTACTTC. Protein product: CASSPGALSYEQYF. Using reference TRBV19 and TRBJ2-7 for the parts outside the CDR3, the full variable domain is DGGITQSPKYLFRKEGQNVTLSCEQNLNHDAMYWYRQDPGQGLRLIYYSQIVNDFQKGDIAEGYSVSREKKESFPLTVTSAQKNPTAFYLCASSPGALSYEQYFGPGTRLTVT.

This clone is a singleton in its sample. The chain joins TRBV6-5 to TRBJ2-2, with 7 bases identical to TRBD1. This CDR3 has 14 amino acids. After removal of 5 bases from V and 5 bases from J, the junction contained 5 bases not matched to a gene. Germline V gives CDR1 MNHEY, CDR2 SVGAGI. For the CDR3, the DNA is TGTGCCAGCAGTACCTGGACAGGTACCGGGGAGCTGTTTTTT. It yields the protein CASSTWTGTGELFF.

V gene TRBV4-1 combines with J gene TRBJ1-2; D is perhaps TRBD1 (6 bases). V was shortened by 0 bases and J by 5 bases, with 13 bases between the two germline ends. The germline V gene has CDR1 MGHRA and CDR2 YSYEKL. This CDR3 has 15 amino acids. The CDR3 reads CASSQDLGAYYGYTF. For the CDR3, the DNA is TGCGCCAGCAGCCAAGATTTGGGGGCATATTATGGCTACACCTTC.

Turning to this clone: Compared with germline, one end of the junction differs, possibly owing to a read error. The CDR3, as DNA: TGTGCTAGCAGCTCGGGACTAGCGGGAGGGCAGTTCTTC. It specifies CASSSGLAGGQFF. The chain uses TRBV7-7 and TRBJ2-1; TRBD2 agrees at 15 bases. Germline V lookup: CDR1 SSHAT, CDR2 FNYEAQ (reference sequence). The CDR3 runs to 13 residues.

The J gene is TRBJ2-2, the V gene TRBV6-5; D not resolved. The CDR3 is made up of 12 amino acids. Germline V gene lookup returns CDR1 MNHEY and CDR2 SVGAGI. V gave up 8 bases and J gave up 1 base, with 5 bases separating them. The CDR3 reads CASQQNTGELFF. CDR3 nucleotides: TGTGCCAGCCAACAGAACACCGGGGAGCTGTTTTTT.

The chain recombines TRBV11-2 with TRBJ2-7, with 9 bases matching TRBD2. From germline, CDR1 is SGHAT and CDR2 FQNNGV. The CDR3 totals 17 residues. The V and J ends lost 1 base and 8 bases, in that order; junction bases with no gene match: 15. CDR3 amino acids: CASSLGFLVSGSTQQYF. CDR3 DNA: TGTGCCAGCAGCTTAGGGTTTCTTGTTAGCGGGAGCACGCAGCAGTACTTC.

The gene calls are TRBV5-4 and TRBJ1-1; no definite D call. The CDR3 covers 13 residues. Between the trimmed V and J ends, which lost 3 bases and 0 bases, there was a span of 6 bases. Germline loops: CDR1 SGHNT, CDR2 YYREEE (reference sequence). The CDR3 DNA follows: TGTGCCAGCAGCTCCTTTCTGAACACTGAAGCTTTCTTT. Residues: CASSSFLNTEAFF.

V gene TRBV30 combines with J gene TRBJ1-3; no reliable D call. V dropped 0 bases and J dropped 2 bases, with 11 bases sitting between them. The CDR3 sequence is 15 residues long. From germline, CDR1 is GTSNPN and CDR2 SVGIG (reference sequence). CDR3 loop: CAWSVLVGAGNTIYF. The CDR3, as DNA: TGTGCCTGGAGTGTACTGGTGGGAGCTGGAAACACCATATATTTT.

V is TRBV24-1 and J is TRBJ1-2; TRBD1 aligns across 9 bases. V was clipped by 5 bases and J by 8 bases; unmatched bases: 8. The germline V gene encodes CDR1 KGHDR and CDR2 SFDVKD. The CDR3 extends over 14 amino acids. Here the CDR3 DNA reads TGTGCCACCAGTGTAGGGGACAGGGTAGGCGGCTACACCTTC. This translates into CATSVGDRVGGYTF.

The chain combines TRBV5-4 with TRBJ2-1; D is possibly TRBD2 (5 bases). The CDR3 length is 15 residues. V dropped 2 bases and J dropped 4 bases, with 13 bases sitting between them. Per the germline V gene, CDR1 is SGHNT and CDR2 is YYREEE (reference sequence). The CDR3: CASSFPGMIYNEQFF. CDR3 sequence (DNA): TGTGCCAGCAGCTTCCCGGGAATGATATACAATGAGCAGTTCTTC. The full variable domain, completed using reference TRBV5-4 and TRBJ2-1, is ETGVTQSPTHLIKTRGQQVTLRCSSQSGHNTVSWYQQALGQGPQFIFQYYREEENGRGNFPPRFSGLQFPNYSSELNVNALELDDSALYLCASSFPGMIYNEQFFGPGTRLTVL.

This clone was seen a single time. The rearrangement links TRBV24-1 to TRBJ2-6, with 7 bases aligning to TRBD1. The CDR3 runs 16 residues. Germline lookup yields CDR1 KGHDR and CDR2 SFDVKD. The junction had 4 bases not matched to a gene; V was cut back by 4 bases and J by 2 bases. The CDR3 is CATSERDSAGANVLTF. The DNA of the CDR3 is TGTGCCACCAGTGAAAGGGACAGCGCTGGGGCCAACGTCCTGACTTTC.

V usage is TRBV29-1 and J usage is TRBJ2-7; D may be TRBD1 (6 bases). The CDR3 has 12 residues. The V end lost 7 bases, the J end lost 6 bases, and 16 bases lay between the germline ends. Per germline, CDR1 SQVTM and CDR2 ANQGSEA. The CDR3 here is CSGTVNLGEQYF. DNA for the CDR3: TGCAGCGGGACAGTTAACTTGGGCGAGCAGTACTTC.

The chain carries TRBV6-5 and TRBJ2-1; 7 bases line up with TRBD1. CDR3 length: 16 residues. Germline loops: CDR1 MNHEY, CDR2 SVGAGI. With 4 bases clipped from V and 5 bases from J, the junction kept 11 bases outside the gene matches. The CDR3 nucleotides are TGTGCCAGCAGTTTACGGGACAGTCTCCTTAACAATGAGCAGTTCTTC. It codes for CASSLRDSLLNNEQFF.

The V gene is TRBV5-6, the J gene TRBJ1-2; 7 bases agree with TRBD1. Germline CDR1 and CDR2: SGHDT and YYEEEE. J gave up 0 bases and V 7 bases, and 12 bases lay outside the gene matches. The CDR3 length is 16 residues. The CDR3 sequence is CASCSGGKVANYGYTF. CDR3 nucleotides: TGTGCCAGCTGCTCAGGGGGGAAGGTGGCTAACTATGGCTACACCTTC.

A remark on this clone: At the DNA level, this CDR3 is encoded by other sequences in the same sample as well. The genes are TRBV25-1 and TRBJ1-1; TRBD1 aligns across 8 bases. The CDR3 length is 15 residues. Unmatched junction bases numbered 7, after V lost 3 bases and J lost 4 bases. The germline gives CDR1 MGHDK, CDR2 SYGVNS. DNA of the CDR3: TGTGCCAGCAGTGAGCAGGGGGCGCGGGTCACTGAAGCTTTCTTT. Its translation is CASSEQGARVTEAFF.

This sequence joins TRBV6-2 or TRBV6-3 and TRBJ2-1, with 11 bases matching TRBD2. CDR1 and CDR2 (germline): MNHEY, SVGEGT. The CDR3 loop spans 15 amino acids. V gave up 3 bases and J gave up 9 bases; unmatched junction bases: 7. In DNA form, the CDR3 reads TGTGCCAGCAGTTATCCGGGACTAGCGGCTAGTGAGCAGTTCTTC. It codes for CASSYPGLAASEQFF.

V usage is TRBV24-1 and J usage is TRBJ1-2, with D perhaps matching TRBD1 (6 bases). Germline loops: CDR1 KGHDR, CDR2 SFDVKD. The CDR3 is made up of 15 amino acids. Trimming took off 3 bases at V and 3 bases at J, with 13 bases between the two ends. The CDR3 DNA sequence: TGTGCCACCAGTGATAATGGTGGACAGTACTATGGCTACACCTTC. Its translation: CATSDNGGQYYGYTF.

The genes are TRBV19 and TRBJ1-2; D may be TRBD1 (5 bases). The V gene lost 6 bases and the J gene lost 4 bases, with 12 bases spanning the gap. CDR1 is LNHDA and CDR2 is SQIVND in the germline V gene (reference sequence). The CDR3 consists of 13 residues. The chain's CDR3 is CASSTDIRYGYTF. The CDR3 region has the DNA TGTGCCAGTAGCACGGACATACGCTATGGCTACACCTTC.

The V gene is TRBV9, the J gene TRBJ2-2; weak D call: TRBD2 (5 bases). Germline V gene data show CDR1 as SGDLS and CDR2 as YYNGEE. V lost 4 bases and J lost 3, with 10 bases in between. The CDR3 length is 14 residues. The CDR3 loop reads CASSRTGYTGELFF. CDR3 DNA sequence: TGTGCCAGCAGCCGAACGGGGTACACCGGGGAGCTGTTTTTT.

The CDR3: CASRYPGLANNEQFF. As DNA, the CDR3 is TGTGCCAGCAGATACCCGGGACTAGCGAACAATGAGCAGTTCTTC. The chain links TRBV28 to TRBJ2-1; 10 bases are a match to TRBD2. Looked up from germline, CDR1 is MDHEN and CDR2 is SYDVKM. Losses at the gene ends were 6 bases for V and 5 bases for J; bases not matched to a gene: 7. This CDR3 region has 15 residues.

This clone was seen once. The chain carries TRBV2 and TRBJ2-4; D remains unclear. V gave up 3 bases and J gave up 2 bases, with 5 bases separating them. Looked up from germline, CDR1 is SNHLY and CDR2 is FYNNEI. The CDR3 contains 13 residues. Here the CDR3 DNA reads TGTGCCAGCAGTGAGTCTCCCAAAAACATTCAGTACTTC. It translates to CASSESPKNIQYF.

The chain combines TRBV7-2 with TRBJ2-3, with 9 bases aligning to TRBD2. In germline, CDR1 is SGHTA, CDR2 FQGNSA. The J segment lost 7 bases and the V segment lost 5 bases, leaving 16 bases of the junction unmatched. The CDR3 length is 17 residues. The CDR3 here is CASSTVLSGSGGNTQYF. CDR3 DNA sequence: TGTGCCAGCAGCACCGTTCTTAGCGGGAGCGGAGGGAATACGCAGTATTTT.

This sequence joins TRBV14 and TRBJ1-6, with TRBD1 identical over 10 bases. Germline V gene data show CDR1 as SGHDN and CDR2 as FVKESK. J was trimmed by 10 bases and V by 0 bases; bases with no gene match: 6. The CDR3 runs 16 residues. The CDR3 region is CASSQDMGQGRSPLHF. DNA for the CDR3: TGTGCCAGCAGCCAAGATATGGGACAGGGGCGCTCACCCCTCCACTTT. Complete variable domain (other parts from reference TRBV14 and TRBJ1-6): EAGVTQFPSHSVIEKGQTVTLRCDPISGHDNLYWYRRVMGKEIKFLLHFVKESKQDESGMPNNRFLAERTGGTYSTLKVQPAELEDSGVYFCASSQDMGQGRSPLHFGNGTRLTVT.

The V and J genes are TRBV7-6 and TRBJ2-1; 7 bases are shared with TRBD2. Germline V gene sequence: CDR1 SGHVS, CDR2 FNYEAQ. V was clipped by 4 bases and J by 4 bases; unmatched bases: 7. The length of the CDR3 is 15 residues. CDR3 nucleotide sequence: TGTGCCAGCAGCTCCCCGGGACTATATTACAATGAGCAGTTCTTC. Encoded protein: CASSSPGLYYNEQFF.

V usage is TRBV28 and J usage is TRBJ2-5; no reliable D call. V lost 3 bases to trimming and J lost 6 bases, with 17 bases between them. The germline gives CDR1 MDHEN, CDR2 SYDVKM. This CDR3 contains 15 residues. The CDR3 sequence is CASSLVLADDQTQYF. The CDR3 DNA follows: TGTGCCAGCAGTTTGGTCTTGGCGGATGATCAGACCCAGTACTTC.

V and J are TRBV6-2 or TRBV6-3 and TRBJ1-3; 7 bases are a match to TRBD1. Germline V gene sequence: CDR1 MNHEY, CDR2 SVGEGT. The CDR3 is 14 amino acids. With V trimmed by 2 bases and J by 12 bases, 10 bases remained unmatched. The CDR3 nucleotides read TGTGCCAGCAGTTACCCAAGACAGGGCTCCCGCATATATTTT. Translation: CASSYPRQGSRIYF.